These 10 T cell receptor beta chains originate from one sample sequenced in a study of Ad26.COV2.S vaccination and SARS-CoV-2 variants. Libraries were prepared by immunoSEQ multiplex PCR; TCRdb keeps only in-frame clonotypes and omits some of them. The sample records over 350,000 clones, approximately 90% being singletons. The treatment was: over 15 received Ad26.COV2.S at low or high dose, single or two shots; 5 received placebo; per-sample allocation not given. The investigators took samples on day 63 after the first vaccine or placebo injection. Sequencing used peripheral blood, obtained in a trial of Ad26.COV2.S vaccine versus placebo. Receptor source: a person between 18 and 59 years old who received the Ad26.COV2.S COVID-19 vaccine or a placebo.

The chain links TRBV2 to TRBJ2-1; TRBD1 matches 7 bases. Losses at the gene ends were 6 bases for V and 2 bases for J; bases not matched to a gene: 10. Germline V CDR1 and CDR2: SNHLY, FYNNEI. The CDR3 extends over 16 amino acids. The CDR3 DNA reads TGTGCCAGCAGGTACCAGACAGGGCCACCCTACAATGAGCAGTTCTTC. Translating gives CASRYQTGPPYNEQFF.

The chain has TRBV10-3 and TRBJ2-1; 9 bases map to TRBD2. CDR3 size: 13 residues. V gave up 7 bases and J gave up 7 bases; unmatched junction bases: 5. In germline, CDR1 is ENHRY, CDR2 SYGVKD. The CDR3 region has the DNA TGTGCCATCAACGCGGGGGGGGTAAATGAGCAGTTCTTC. It codes for CAINAGGVNEQFF.

This rearrangement joins TRBV6-6 to TRBJ1-3; D may be TRBD1 (6 bases). There are 15 residues in the CDR3. The V gene's germline CDR1 is MNHNY and CDR2 SVGAGI (reference sequence). CDR3 region: CATKSGQKFGNTIYF. As DNA, the CDR3 is TGTGCTACCAAATCGGGACAAAAGTTTGGAAACACCATATATTTT.

This chain uses TRBV6-5 with TRBJ1-1; 9 bases are shared with TRBD1. CDR1 and CDR2 from the germline V gene are MNHEY and SVGAGI. J was trimmed by 4 bases and V by 8 bases; bases with no gene match: 11. The CDR3 sequence is 15 residues long. CDR3 sequence reads: CASRPGTGSGTEAFF. The CDR3 DNA reads TGTGCCAGCCGTCCCGGGACAGGGTCGGGCACTGAAGCTTTCTTT.

The genes are TRBV10-3 and TRBJ1-1, with TRBD1 matching over 8 bases. V trimming: 7 bases; J trimming: 6 bases; junction bases outside the gene matches: 10. The CDR3 spans 14 residues. Germline V CDR1 and CDR2: ENHRY, SYGVKD. CDR3 in DNA: TGTGCCATCAACGCTGACAGGGGTTCCTCTGAAGCTTTCTTT. This codes for CAINADRGSSEAFF.

This chain connects TRBV27 to TRBJ2-3, with D maybe TRBD2 (6 bases). This CDR3 spans 15 amino acids. CDR1 is MNHEY, CDR2 SMNVEV, per germline (reference sequence). The V and J ends lost 5 bases and 3 bases respectively, with 15 bases between them. As DNA, the CDR3 is TGTGCCAGCAGTCTCAGCGGACTACCTACAGATACGCAGTATTTT. Translated, it gives CASSLSGLPTDTQYF.

The CDR3 sequence is CASSSPGQGSEKLFF. Written as DNA, the CDR3 is TGTGCCAGCAGCTCGCCGGGACAGGGGAGTGAAAAACTGTTTTTT. The chain links TRBV7-2 to TRBJ1-4; TRBD1 aligns across 10 bases. Germline CDR1 is SGHTA and CDR2 is FQGNSA. The CDR3 is 15 residues long. Trimming took 4 bases from V and 7 from J; bases not matched to a gene: 6.

The chain is built from TRBV4-1 and TRBJ2-3; D ambiguous. With 1 base removed from V and 1 base from J, the gap between germline ends came to 9 bases. Germline V gives CDR1 MGHRA, CDR2 YSYEKL. The CDR3 spans 15 residues. The CDR3 here is CASSQVVVGTDTQYF. In nucleotides, the CDR3 is TGCGCCAGCAGCCAAGTTGTGGTTGGCACAGATACGCAGTATTTT.

This clone was seen just once. This sequence joins TRBV7-8 and TRBJ2-1; D may match TRBD1 or TRBD2 (6 bases each). The germline V and J ends were trimmed by 2 bases and 2 bases, with 10 bases remaining between them. This CDR3 is built from 15 residues. Germline V gene data show CDR1 as SGHVS and CDR2 as FQNEAQ. This chain's CDR3 is CASSLRRGPYNEQFF. For the CDR3, the DNA is TGTGCCAGCAGCTTAAGACGGGGGCCCTACAATGAGCAGTTCTTC.

This chain joins TRBV23-1 and TRBJ2-5, with D unclear. TRBV23-1 is an ORF for which the function is uncertain. There are 14 residues in the CDR3. Between the trimmed V and J ends, which lost 5 bases and 3 bases, there was a span of 13 bases. CDR3 bases: TGCGCCAGCAGTATAGGCAGCTCAAAAGAGACCCAGTACTTC. This encodes CASSIGSSKETQYF.